The 15 T cell receptor beta chains in this list originate from one sample, sequenced in a study of human T cells and chemical hapten exposure. Time point here: patch test 1, 2 weeks after DPC sensitization. Stated treatment: therapeutic diphenylcyclopropenone sensitization with weekly scalp DPC. TCRdb reprocessed the RACE reads via MiXCR and lists one record per CDR3 protein. The repertoire holds 370,000 or so distinct CDR3 sequences, with around 4.8% as singletons. Sequencing used whole blood, obtained in connection with sensitization to the hapten diphenylcyclopropenone (DPC). The receptors here all came from a woman aged 45-65 years with alopecia areata. Some clones in this sample may be carry-over from other donors' samples.

This clonotype occurred many times. CDR3 sequence (DNA): TGTGCCAGCAGATCGGGGACAGGAGGTGTCAAAAACATTCAGTACTTC. It translates to CASRSGTGGVKNIQYF. The chain joins TRBV12-3 or TRBV12-4 to TRBJ2-4; 8 bases are shared with TRBD1. The V and J ends lost 6 bases and 3 bases, in that order; junction bases with no gene match: 10. This CDR3 has 16 amino acids.

This chain uses TRBV9 with TRBJ2-3, with D perhaps TRBD1 or TRBD2 (5 bases each). Germline V CDR1 and CDR2: SGDLS, YYNGEE. This CDR3 is 14 amino acids long. The V gene lost 0 bases and the J gene lost 1 base, with 6 bases spanning the gap. The CDR3 nucleotides are TGTGCCAGCAGCGTAGCGGGGCGCACAGATACGCAGTATTTT. Protein product: CASSVAGRTDTQYF.

This clonotype turned up a few times. V gene TRBV12-3 or TRBV12-4 combines with J gene TRBJ1-1; possibly TRBD1 for D (5 bases). The CDR3 totals 13 residues. V was trimmed by 5 bases and J by 1 base, leaving 8 bases between them. The CDR3 DNA sequence: TGTGCCAGCAGTATACAGGAGAACACTGAAGCTTTCTTT. This translates into CASSIQENTEAFF.

The rearrangement uses TRBV21-1 and TRBJ2-7; the tabulated D call, TRBD1, remains unverified against the DNA. TRBV21-1 represents a pseudogene. This CDR3 contains 15 residues. The CDR3 bases are TGTGCCAGCAGCAAAGCTCGCCAGGGACCCTACGAGCAGTACTTC. Translated: CASSKARQGPYEQYF.

This clonotype was seen a handful of times. The gene calls are TRBV7-2 and TRBJ1-5; TRBD1 aligns across 10 bases. The CDR3 is 17 residues long. Trimming removed 0 bases from V and 7 bases from J; junction bases left unmatched: 9. Per germline, CDR1 SGHTA and CDR2 FQGNSA. CDR3 region: CASSLARLTGGDQPQHF. DNA of the CDR3: TGTGCCAGCAGCTTAGCGCGTTTGACAGGGGGCGACCAGCCCCAGCATTTT.

CDR3 loop: CASSQNARTGADTQYF. The CDR3 region has the DNA TGTGCCAGCAGCCAAAACGCACGTACAGGGGCAGATACGCAGTATTTT. V and J are TRBV3-1 and TRBJ2-3; 7 bases are a match to TRBD1. The CDR3 consists of 16 residues. The V and J ends lost 2 bases and 4 bases, in that order; junction bases with no gene match: 9. Germline V gene sequence: CDR1 LGHDT, CDR2 YNNKEL (reference sequence).

The table lists this clonotype with many counts. V is TRBV5-1 and J is TRBJ1-6, with D hard to call. CDR3 length: 14 residues. Between the trimmed V and J ends, which lost 5 bases and 5 bases, there was a span of 11 bases. Per germline, CDR1 SGHRS and CDR2 YFSETQ. The CDR3 sequence is CASSPLQNNSPLHF. CDR3 in DNA: TGCGCCAGCAGTCCACTTCAGAATAATTCACCCCTCCACTTT.

This clonotype was counted many times. This rearrangement joins TRBV9 to TRBJ1-2; D is unclear. The V end was cut by 4 bases, the J end by 2 bases, with 15 bases between. CDR3 size: 15 residues. Germline V gene lookup returns CDR1 SGDLS and CDR2 YYNGEE. CDR3 amino acids: CASSSSLGGNYGYTF. CDR3 sequence (DNA): TGTGCCAGCAGCTCGTCACTGGGAGGGAACTATGGCTACACCTTC. Using reference TRBV9 and TRBJ1-2 for the parts outside the CDR3, the full variable domain is DSGVTQTPKHLITATGQRVTLRCSPRSGDLSVYWYQQSLDQGLQFLIQYYNGEERAKGNILERFSAQQFPDLHSELNLSSLELGDSALYFCASSSSLGGNYGYTFGSGTRLTVV.

This clonotype was seen ten or more times. V and J are TRBV10-3 and TRBJ2-7; 14 bases match TRBD2. The CDR3 is 19 residues long. Germline lookup yields CDR1 ENHRY and CDR2 SYGVKD. With V trimmed by 6 bases and J by 1 base, 14 bases remained unmatched. The CDR3 reads CAISGRGLAGATTSYEQYF. The CDR3 region has the DNA TGTGCCATCAGCGGGAGGGGACTAGCGGGAGCCACGACTTCCTACGAGCAGTACTTC.

This clonotype was seen many times. The genes are TRBV10-3 and TRBJ2-7; 11 bases agree with TRBD1. The CDR3 extends over 13 amino acids. Germline-derived CDR1 and CDR2 are ENHRY and SYGVKD. V lost 6 bases, J lost 5 bases, and 3 bases stayed unmatched. CDR3 in DNA: TGTGCCATCAGGGGACAGGGGGGCAACGAGCAGTACTTC. It translates to CAIRGQGGNEQYF.

This clonotype has ten or more counts. The chain employs TRBV12-3 or TRBV12-4 and TRBJ2-5; D may correspond to TRBD1 or TRBD2 (6 bases each). V shed 5 bases and J shed 5 bases, with 18 bases lying between them. This CDR3 spans 15 amino acids. The CDR3 nucleotides read TGTGCCAGCAGTCCGCAGGAGGGGGGCACCGAGACCCAGTACTTC. Translation: CASSPQEGGTETQYF.

This clonotype has ten or more counts. The V and J genes are TRBV5-1 and TRBJ2-1; D may be TRBD2 (5 bases). There are 14 residues in the CDR3. The ends were cut back, 0 bases at V and 4 bases at J, with 8 bases in the middle. The germline gives CDR1 SGHRS, CDR2 YFSETQ. The CDR3 sequence is CASSLGSEYNEQFF. Written as DNA, the CDR3 is TGCGCCAGCAGCTTGGGTAGCGAATACAATGAGCAGTTCTTC.

This clonotype has only a few counts. The chain employs TRBV30 and TRBJ2-7; 8 nucleotides match TRBD1. Germline-derived CDR1 and CDR2 are GTSNPN and SVGIG (reference sequence). The CDR3 has 14 amino acids. V shed 1 base, J shed 2 bases, and the junction held 4 bases outside the gene matches. CDR3 amino acids: CAWSAGQGAYEQYF. CDR3 nucleotide sequence: TGTGCCTGGAGTGCCGGACAGGGAGCCTACGAGCAGTACTTC.

This clonotype was seen at least ten times. The V call is TRBV28, the J call TRBJ1-5, with TRBD1 matching over 11 bases. CDR3 size: 15 residues. In germline, CDR1 is MDHEN, CDR2 SYDVKM. V dropped 7 bases and J dropped 11; count of bases not matched to a gene: 13. DNA for the CDR3: TGTGCCAGCACCCCCCCGGACAGGGGGCTCAGGGCCCAGCATTTT. Its translation is CASTPPDRGLRAQHF.

This clonotype was seen at least ten times. The rearrangement uses TRBV6-5 and TRBJ1-6; perhaps TRBD1 as D (5 bases). Germline loops: CDR1 MNHEY, CDR2 SVGAGI. This CDR3 has 16 residues. The V gene lost 4 bases and the J gene lost 2 bases, with 12 bases spanning the gap. CDR3 in amino acids: CASSWGVSAYNSPLHF. CDR3 nucleotides: TGTGCCAGCAGTTGGGGGGTTAGCGCCTATAATTCACCCCTCCACTTT.